In this sample, the clone carrying this T cell receptor (beta chain) turned up once. V was shortened by 3 bases and J by 1 base, with 10 bases between the two germline ends. This CDR3 spans 15 amino acids. Germline CDR1 and CDR2: LNHDA and SQIVND (reference sequence). These data are taken from a study of blood T cell repertoires in COVID-19. Study at large: Acute and convalescent COVID-19 samples came from the United States, Italy and Spain.

Per the original data handling: Amplified reference gene primers provided the basis for estimating nucleated cell counts. Using immunoSEQ multiplex PCR, the repertoire was profiled, and TCRdb retains in-frame clones only, with some absent. D and trimming come from the DNA, and the V and J calls and clone size come from that table. The profile covers some 64,000 clones, with roughly 90% appearing a single time and under 4% taken by the ten largest. The sequence was obtained from a man in his 70s with acute or convalescent COVID-19. Sequencing used peripheral blood. This sequence joins TRBV19 and TRBJ1-5, with no clear D. The chain's CDR3 is CASSITILSNQPQHF. The CDR3 DNA follows: TGTGCCAGTAGTATTACCATACTAAGCAATCAGCCCCAGCATTTT.